This is a list of T cell receptor beta chains from one sample in a study of identical twins. TCRdb analysed the 5' RACE reads with MiXCR anew, one entry per CDR3 protein. The table records some 560,000 distinct CDR3 sequences, 7.5% to 10% of them present only once. These data are also associated with another study on yellow fever vaccine responses in identical twins.

The specimen was PBMCs. All receptors come from a woman in her late teens or twenties in good health. Both conserved end residues are part of each CDR3. The D gene is left open where the match is weak. Size tells how often a clone was seen (once, few, many) or the class of an expanded clone, and some rows leave it out.

v_call	j_call	d_call	clone_size	cdr3_aa	cdr3_nt
TRBV6-1	TRBJ2-3	TRBD2	few	CASSDVSGGGDTQYF	TGTGCCAGCAGTGACGTTAGCGGGGGGGGGGATACGCAGTATTTT
TRBV19	TRBJ2-7	NA	few	CASSTTGRPYEQYF	TGTGCCAGTAGTACTACCGGGAGACCCTACGAGCAGTACTTC
TRBV12-3/TRBV12-4	TRBJ1-2	TRBD1	many	CASSWDRGFGYTF	TGTGCCAGCAGTTGGGACAGGGGATTCGGCTACACCTTC
TRBV27	TRBJ2-1	NA	few	CASMGLVGRVEFF	TGTGCCAGCATGGGGCTAGTGGGCCGAGTGGAGTTCTTC
TRBV29-1	TRBJ2-7	TRBD1	few	CSVEEGTGKGSYEQYF	TGCAGCGTTGAAGAAGGGACAGGGAAGGGGTCCTACGAGCAGTACTTC
TRBV9	TRBJ2-2	NA	few	CASSVSGPGNTGELFF	TGTGCCAGCAGCGTCTCCGGGCCAGGGAACACCGGGGAGCTGTTTTTT
TRBV11-2	TRBJ2-3	TRBD1	many	CASSLAGTGIVADTQYF	TGTGCCAGCAGCTTAGCCGGGACAGGGATTGTGGCAGATACGCAGTATTTT
TRBV7-2	TRBJ1-2	NA	few	CASSPFVTENYGYTF	TGTGCCAGCAGCCCATTCGTAACAGAGAACTATGGCTACACCTTC
TRBV7-9	TRBJ2-7	TRBD2	NA	CASSLSSGGDYEQYF	TGTGCCAGCAGCTTATCTAGCGGGGGGGACTACGAGCAGTACTTC
TRBV7-2	TRBJ2-7	NA	NA	CASSSSAIYEQYF	TGTGCCAGCAGCTCCAGCGCCATCTACGAGCAGTACTTC
TRBV7-6	TRBJ2-6	NA	NA	CASSFTISPGANVLTF	TGTGCCAGCAGCTTTACAATAAGTCCTGGGGCCAACGTCCTGACTTTC
TRBV12-3/TRBV12-4	TRBJ2-7	NA	NA	CASSRTNAYEQYF	TGTGCCAGCAGCCGCACCAATGCCTACGAGCAGTACTTC
TRBV30	TRBJ2-1	TRBD1	few	CAWSDGTGAYNEQFF	TGTGCCTGGAGCGACGGGACAGGGGCATACAATGAGCAGTTCTTC